The clone carrying this T cell receptor beta chain occurred once. This record belongs to a study of blood T cell repertoires in COVID-19. Background on the study: From the United States, Italy and Spain came samples of acute and convalescent COVID-19. In each case, the material was cDNA or gDNA derived from T cells, B-cell-depleted T cells, or PBMCs.

Germline assignment: CDR1 SGDLS and CDR2 YYNGEE. CDR3 size: 15 residues. V gave up 0 bases and J gave up 3 bases, with 12 bases separating them. Per the study methods: Researchers report that nucleated cell counts were estimated from reference gene primer amplification. Using immunoSEQ multiplex PCR, the repertoire was profiled, and TCRdb retains in-frame clones only, with some absent. V and J calls plus clone size are reproduced from that table; the DNA served to infer D and trimming. The sample lists approximately 54,000 clones; 81% were seen once. The sequence was collected from a woman aged 55-70 years with acute or convalescent COVID-19. J is TRBJ1-1 and V is TRBV9; possibly TRBD1 for D (5 bases). The material sequenced was peripheral blood. Here the CDR3 reads CASSVDPGRDTEAFF. CDR3 coding DNA: TGTGCCAGCAGCGTAGACCCAGGGAGGGACACTGAAGCTTTCTTT.